This TCR beta chain was observed in a study of T cells expressing NK-cell markers. Broader study findings: Similarly, these clonotypes led the CD3+CD56-NKG2C+ fraction as well in a few donors.

There are 14 residues in the CDR3. The germline V gene encodes CDR1 MNHNS and CDR2 SASEGT. With regard to this clonotype: Its target is unknown.

It was by 5'RACE template switching with UMIs that TCR beta cDNA was made. After re-calling the 5' RACE reads, TCRdb lists one entry per CDR3 protein, DNA absent. Seen in this sample are 500,000 to 600,000 distinct CDR3 sequences; the ten most common clones hold roughly 3.4%. The source is a man aged 18 to 29 in good health. The sample was blood T cells: a sorted CD56 or NKG2C T cell subset, CD4+ or CD8+ T cells, or bulk PBMC T cells (not recorded which). The rearrangement joins TRBV6-1 to TRBJ2-2; the TCRdb call, TRBD1, lacks DNA for checking. The CDR3 loop is CASGALLNTGELFF.